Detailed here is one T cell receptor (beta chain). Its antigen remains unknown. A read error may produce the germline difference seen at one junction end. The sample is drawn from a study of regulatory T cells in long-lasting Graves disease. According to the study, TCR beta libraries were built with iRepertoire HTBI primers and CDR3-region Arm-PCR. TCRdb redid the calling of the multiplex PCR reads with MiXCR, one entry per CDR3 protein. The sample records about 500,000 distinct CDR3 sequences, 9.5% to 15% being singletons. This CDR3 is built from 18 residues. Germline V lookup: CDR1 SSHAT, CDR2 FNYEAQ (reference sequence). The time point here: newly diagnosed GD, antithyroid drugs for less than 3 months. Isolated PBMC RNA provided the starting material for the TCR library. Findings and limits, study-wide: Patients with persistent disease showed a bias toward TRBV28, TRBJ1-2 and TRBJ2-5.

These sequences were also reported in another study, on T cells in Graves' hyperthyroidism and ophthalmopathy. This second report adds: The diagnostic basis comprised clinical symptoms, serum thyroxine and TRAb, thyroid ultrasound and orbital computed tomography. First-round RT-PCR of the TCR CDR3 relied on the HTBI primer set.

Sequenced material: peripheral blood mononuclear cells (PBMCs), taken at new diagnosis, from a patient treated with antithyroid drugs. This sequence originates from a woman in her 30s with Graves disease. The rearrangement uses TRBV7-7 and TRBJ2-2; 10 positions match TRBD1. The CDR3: CASSIIRLDRGQDGELFF. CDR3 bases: TGTGCTAGCAGCATTATCCGCCTTGACAGGGGGCAGGACGGGGAGCTGTTTTTT.